One and the same sample provided the 6 T cell receptor beta chains below, sequenced in a study of T cell responses to AZD1222 COVID-19 vaccine. Profiled with immunoSEQ multiplex PCR; TCRdb holds only in-frame clones, not every one. The table lists under 95,000 clones, around 89% of them singletons, with 8% to 9.5% in the top ten. Material: peripheral blood, obtained on day 0 of AZD1222 vaccination. The source of these receptors is an adult in good health.

The chain couples TRBV30 to TRBJ1-2, with D maybe TRBD1 (5 bases). Germline-derived CDR1 and CDR2 are GTSNPN and SVGIG (reference sequence). The CDR3 contains 10 residues. Trimming took 5 bases from V and 8 from J, leaving 9 bases between them. DNA of the CDR3: TGTGCCTGGGAGGGGAAGGGCTACACCTTC. This gives the protein CAWEGKGYTF.

This clone was found once. The J gene is TRBJ2-7, the V gene TRBV4-1, with D perhaps TRBD1 or TRBD2 (5 bases each). CDR1 and CDR2 from the germline V gene are MGHRA and YSYEKL. The CDR3 is made up of 15 amino acids. Trimming left V 4 bases short and J 2 bases short, with 15 bases between. The CDR3 region is CASSLLGTVPYEQYF. As DNA, the CDR3 is TGCGCCAGCAGCCTTTTAGGGACGGTCCCCTACGAGCAGTACTTC.

This clone was seen just once. V and J are TRBV14 and TRBJ2-7; TRBD1 might be the D (6 bases). Trimming shortened V by 2 bases and J by 3 bases, and 8 bases separated the two germline ends. Germline lookup yields CDR1 SGHDN and CDR2 FVKESK. The CDR3 has 13 residues. As DNA, the CDR3 is TGTGCCAGCAGCCAACAACAGGGCTACGAGCAGTACTTC. Translation gives CASSQQQGYEQYF.

The genes are TRBV4-3 and TRBJ1-2, with D tentatively TRBD1 (6 bases). Germline V lookup: CDR1 LGHNA, CDR2 YSLEER. The CDR3 spans 15 residues. Trimming stripped 3 bases from V and 5 bases from J, with 16 bases between. CDR3 DNA: TGCGCCAGCAGCCATGGGACACTCGGGCCATATGGCTACACCTTC. Amino acid sequence: CASSHGTLGPYGYTF.

The CDR3 coding sequence is TGTGCCAGCAGCTTAGGGTCCTATAATTCACCCCTCCACTTT. Translating it yields CASSLGSYNSPLHF. V gene TRBV7-3 combines with J gene TRBJ1-6; D not certain. V was trimmed by 2 bases and J by 1 base, leaving 3 bases between them. This CDR3 spans 14 amino acids. In germline, CDR1 is SGHTA, CDR2 FQGTGA.

The V call is TRBV19, the J call TRBJ2-3; the D is unclear. The CDR3 spans 16 residues. The V end was cut by 4 bases, the J end by 5 bases, with 19 bases between. Germline lookup yields CDR1 LNHDA and CDR2 SQIVND (reference sequence). CDR3 sequence (DNA): TGTGCCAGTAGTAGAAATCGGGTCACGCAGGAAGATACGCAGTATTTT. Translating gives CASSRNRVTQEDTQYF.